A selection of T cell receptor beta chains follows, all from one sample in a study of T cells in Graves' hyperthyroidism and ophthalmopathy. TCRdb analysed the multiplex PCR reads with MiXCR anew, one entry per CDR3 protein. This table holds 550,000 to 700,000 distinct CDR3 sequences, just over 45% found once. Sequencing used peripheral blood or thyroid tissue (not recorded which). These receptors originate from an adult woman with Graves' disease, either hyperthyroidism or ophthalmopathy (not recorded which). Both conserved end residues are part of each CDR3. Fields, in order: clone size, V gene, D gene, J gene, CDR3 protein, CDR3 DNA. The D gene is left open where the match is weak. Only part of the rows carry a size: once, few, many, or a class if the clone is expanded.

>-|TRBV5-1|-|TRBJ1-1
CASSLSGHEAFF
TGCGCCAGCAGCTTGTCGGGACATGAAGCTTTCTTT
>many|TRBV2|-|TRBJ2-7
CASSVDHALTDYEQYF
TGTGCCAGCAGTGTGGACCACGCACTAACTGACTACGAGCAGTACTTC
>many|TRBV3-1|-|TRBJ1-4
CASSHGEKLFF
TGTGCCAGCAGCCACGGTGAAAAACTGTTTTTT
>-|TRBV14|TRBD1|TRBJ2-7
CASSQELPDRGLMTIGEQYF
TGTGCCAGCAGCCAAGAGTTACCGGACAGGGGTTTAATGACTATTGGCGAGCAGTACTTC
>many|TRBV5-1|TRBD1|TRBJ2-7
CASTYGTVTTYEQYF
TGCGCCAGCACCTACGGGACAGTGACAACCTACGAGCAGTACTTC
>many|TRBV28|TRBD1|TRBJ1-5
CASSFEDRDHQPQHF
TGTGCCAGCAGTTTTGAGGACAGGGACCATCAGCCCCAGCATTTT
>-|TRBV12-3/TRBV12-4|-|TRBJ2-3
CASSSGLGSTDTQYF
TGTGCCAGCAGTTCGGGACTGGGTAGCACAGATACGCAGTATTTT
>-|TRBV7-9|-|TRBJ1-4
CASSPAGTTNEKLFF
TGTGCCAGCAGCCCGGCAGGGACAACTAATGAAAAACTGTTTTTT
>many|TRBV19|-|TRBJ2-6
CASTDLAGANVLTF
TGTGCCAGTACGGACCTCGCTGGGGCCAACGTCCTGACTTTC
>many|TRBV12-3/TRBV12-4|TRBD2|TRBJ2-5
CASSQTSGRVHETQYF
TGTGCCAGCAGCCAGACTAGCGGGAGAGTACACGAGACCCAGTACTTC
>-|TRBV7-9|-|TRBJ1-2
CASSTYRRAAGNTF
TGTGCCAGCAGTACCTATCGACGAGCCGCTGGAAACACCTTC
>many|TRBV10-3|-|TRBJ1-2
CAIGGASLDGYTF
TGTGCCATCGGTGGGGCCAGCTTGGATGGCTACACCTTC
>many|TRBV5-1|-|TRBJ1-2
CASSLAVGVHGYTF
TGCGCCAGCAGCTTGGCCGTGGGAGTCCATGGCTACACCTTC
>many|TRBV12-3/TRBV12-4|-|TRBJ1-5
CASSFRGQPQHF
TGTGCCAGCAGCTTCAGGGGTCAGCCCCAGCATTTT
>many|TRBV5-4|TRBD2|TRBJ2-5
CASSLGPAGAGETQYF
TGTGCCAGCAGCTTGGGGCCTGCGGGAGCGGGTGAGACCCAGTACTTC
>once|TRBV9|-|TRBJ2-1
CASSVKSISYNEQFF
TGTGCCAGCAGCGTAAAAAGTATCTCCTACAATGAGCAGTTCTTC
>-|TRBV18|-|TRBJ2-2
CANSLQGVTGELFF
TGTGCCAACTCTCTTCAGGGAGTGACCGGGGAGCTGTTTTTT
>-|TRBV10-3|TRBD1|TRBJ1-2
CAIRSDRGIGTVDYGYTF
TGTGCCATCAGGTCCGACCGGGGGATTGGGACAGTGGACTATGGCTACACCTTC
>-|TRBV24-1|-|TRBJ2-1
CATSDLRSYNEQFF
TGTGCCACCAGTGATTTGCGCTCCTACAATGAGCAGTTCTTC
>medium-sized|TRBV10-3|-|TRBJ2-7
CAIGWGGEQYF
TGTGCCATCGGGTGGGGTGGAGAGCAGTACTTC
>-|TRBV20-1|-|TRBJ1-2
CSTNKQGYTF
TGCAGTACTAATAAACAGGGCTACACCTTC
>many|TRBV7-2|TRBD2|TRBJ2-7
CASSLGASGVLYEQYF
TGTGCCAGCAGCTTAGGGGCTAGCGGGGTTCTCTACGAGCAGTACTTC
>once|TRBV5-1|TRBD2|TRBJ2-7
CASSLRGDYEQYF
TGCGCCAGCAGCTTGCGGGGGGACTACGAGCAGTACTTC
>many|TRBV27|-|TRBJ2-7
CASSLTNTYEQYF
TGTGCCAGCAGTTTGACTAACACCTACGAGCAGTACTTC
>-|TRBV7-6|TRBD1|TRBJ2-2
CASSSRYRGRGELFF
TGTGCCAGCAGCTCTCGGTACAGGGGGCGCGGGGAGCTGTTTTTT
>many|TRBV11-2|-|TRBJ2-5
CASSLGRQSETQYF
TGTGCCAGCAGCTTAGGCCGACAATCGGAGACCCAGTACTTC
>-|TRBV2|-|TRBJ1-1
CASRVRGTEAFF
TGTGCCAGCAGGGTGAGGGGTACTGAAGCTTTCTTT
>-|TRBV14|-|TRBJ1-3
CASSSRTGLSGNTIYF
TGTGCCAGCAGCTCAAGAACAGGCCTCTCTGGAAACACCATATATTTT
>-|TRBV7-9|-|TRBJ2-5
CASSLAMTQYF
TGTGCCAGCAGCTTGGCGATGACCCAGTACTTC
>few|TRBV10-2|TRBD2|TRBJ2-1
CASRPPGLASEQFF
TGCGCCAGCAGACCGCCGGGACTAGCATCTGAGCAGTTCTTC
>-|TRBV5-1|TRBD1|TRBJ2-5
CASSADRVGQETQYF
TGCGCCAGCAGCGCCGACAGGGTGGGGCAAGAGACCCAGTACTTC
>-|TRBV7-2|TRBD1|TRBJ1-6
CASSSKKTGGSSPLHF
TGTGCCAGCAGCTCCAAAAAAACAGGGGGCTCTTCACCCCTCCACTTT
>-|TRBV12-3/TRBV12-4|-|TRBJ1-1
CASSYSRNTGAFF
TGTGCCAGCAGTTATTCGAGGAACACTGGAGCTTTCTTT
>-|TRBV7-3|TRBD1|TRBJ2-7
CASSLKPGGEQYF
TGTGCCAGCAGCTTAAAGCCAGGGGGCGAGCAGTACTTC
>once|TRBV29-1|-|TRBJ1-6
CSAVTGIGSPLHF
TGCAGCGCCGTAACAGGGATCGGCTCACCCCTCCACTTT
>many|TRBV5-6|TRBD1|TRBJ1-4
CASNDRVKANEKLFF
TGTGCCAGCAACGACAGGGTAAAGGCTAATGAAAAACTGTTTTTT
>many|TRBV5-1|TRBD2|TRBJ2-5
CASSLLAGVQETQYF
TGCGCCAGCAGCTTACTAGCGGGAGTCCAAGAGACCCAGTACTTC
>-|TRBV7-9|-|TRBJ2-2
CASSHVGELFF
TGTGCCAGCAGCCATGTGGGGGAGCTGTTTTTT
>-|TRBV7-8|-|TRBJ2-5
CASSGVLGVEEQYF
TGTGCCAGCAGCGGGGTTCTGGGAGTTGAGGAGCAGTACTTC
>-|TRBV7-2|TRBD1|TRBJ1-2
CASSLRQGASGYGYTF
TGTGCCAGCAGCCTAAGACAGGGGGCGAGTGGCTATGGCTACACCTTC
>-|TRBV19|-|TRBJ1-1
CASLGGNTEAFF
TGTGCCAGTCTGGGGGGAAACACTGAAGCTTTCTTT
>few|TRBV9|-|TRBJ2-1
CASGSSNRGHNEQFF
TGTGCCAGCGGGTCCTCGAATAGGGGCCACAATGAGCAGTTCTTC
>many|TRBV10-3|TRBD1|TRBJ1-4
CAISPGTGPGEKLFF
TGTGCCATCAGTCCCGGGACAGGGCCGGGTGAAAAACTGTTTTTT
>many|TRBV29-1|-|TRBJ1-4
CSVEERGGEKLFF
TGCAGCGTTGAAGAGAGGGGAGGGGAAAAACTGTTTTTT
>many|TRBV20-1|-|TRBJ1-5
CSARNSVPPQPQHF
TGCAGTGCTAGGAATTCAGTGCCACCTCAGCCCCAGCATTTT
>few|TRBV28|TRBD2|TRBJ2-3
CASSPPGLAGPSTDTQYF
TGTGCCAGCAGTCCACCGGGACTAGCGGGACCTTCCACAGATACGCAGTATTTT